This paragraph covers one TCR beta chain sequence. This clone's antigen is unknown. No qualities accompany the bases; no much larger clone lies one base away. The library was prepared using the immunoSEQ multiplex PCR assay. TCRdb carries this immuneACCESS record with in-frame sequences only. Its versions omit some clonotypes, under half of them owing to an unresolved V gene in the studies checked, with the rest unexplained. This sample gives tens of thousands of clones in total; about 78% of them show up just once. Around 15% of the sample is held by the ten biggest clonotypes. Focal radiation therapy combined with CTLA-4 blockade (ipilimumab) was tested in patients with chemo-refractory metastatic non-small-cell lung cancer. These data originate in a study of radiotherapy plus CTLA-4 blockade in lung cancer (dated by TCRdb to the late 2010s). At the level of the whole study: Among enrolled patients, about 19% had an objective response and 25% to 35% reached disease control. On the study overall, not on this receptor specifically: Early dynamic changes in blood T cell clones, together with increased serum interferon-beta after radiation, were reported as the strongest predictors of response. After treatment with radiotherapy and ipilimumab, TCR clones that originated in tumors expanded in peripheral blood.

Sequencing used peripheral blood, obtained from a patient treated with radiotherapy plus ipilimumab. This TCR derives from a human donor with non-small cell lung cancer that progressed on radiotherapy plus ipilimumab.

The nucleotide sequence is given as TGTGCCAGCAGCCCTCGGGACAGGGCCTACGAGCAGTACTTC. Its coded protein is CASSPRDRAYEQYF. This chain is built from TRBV7-8 and TRBJ2-7; TRBD1 matches 9 bases in the middle. The CDR3 runs 14 amino acids, cysteine and phenylalanine included. CDR3 DNA only is kept here, 42 bases in frame from base 1. The junction shows trimming of 5 bases on V and 2 bases on J, and the gene matches do not reach 4 bases of it. From a lookup of the germline V gene, CDR1 and CDR2 are SGHVS and FQNEAQ.